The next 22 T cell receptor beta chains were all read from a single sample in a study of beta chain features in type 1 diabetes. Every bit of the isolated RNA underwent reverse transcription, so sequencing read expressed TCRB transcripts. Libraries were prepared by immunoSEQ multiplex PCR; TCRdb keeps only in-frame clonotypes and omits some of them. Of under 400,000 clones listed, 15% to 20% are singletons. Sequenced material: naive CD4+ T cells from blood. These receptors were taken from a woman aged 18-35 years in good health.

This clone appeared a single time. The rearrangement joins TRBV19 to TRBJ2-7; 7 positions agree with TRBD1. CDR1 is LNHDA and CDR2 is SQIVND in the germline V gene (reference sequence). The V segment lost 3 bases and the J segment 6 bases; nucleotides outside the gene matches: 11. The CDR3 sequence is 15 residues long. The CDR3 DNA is TGTGCCAGTAGTATCCAGGGACAGAACCTTCGCGAGCAGTACTTC. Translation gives CASSIQGQNLREQYF.

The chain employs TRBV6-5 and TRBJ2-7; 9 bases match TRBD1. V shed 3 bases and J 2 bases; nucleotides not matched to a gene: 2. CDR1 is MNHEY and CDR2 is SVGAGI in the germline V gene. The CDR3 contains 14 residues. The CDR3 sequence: CASSYGTGPYEQYF. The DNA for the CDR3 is TGTGCCAGCAGTTATGGGACAGGGCCCTACGAGCAGTACTTC.

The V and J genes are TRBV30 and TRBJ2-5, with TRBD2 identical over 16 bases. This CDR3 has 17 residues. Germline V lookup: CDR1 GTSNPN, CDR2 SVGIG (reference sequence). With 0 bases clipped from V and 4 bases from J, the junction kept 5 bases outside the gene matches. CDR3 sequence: CAWSVGLAGGQGETQYF. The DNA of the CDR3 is TGTGCCTGGAGTGTGGGACTAGCGGGGGGGCAGGGAGAGACCCAGTACTTC.

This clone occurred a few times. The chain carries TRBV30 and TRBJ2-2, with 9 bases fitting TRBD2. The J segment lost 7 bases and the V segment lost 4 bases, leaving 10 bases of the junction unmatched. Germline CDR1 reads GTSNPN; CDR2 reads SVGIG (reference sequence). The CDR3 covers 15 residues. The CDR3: CAWKRGAGANGELFF. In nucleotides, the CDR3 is TGTGCCTGGAAGCGGGGGGCGGGTGCGAACGGGGAGCTGTTTTTT.

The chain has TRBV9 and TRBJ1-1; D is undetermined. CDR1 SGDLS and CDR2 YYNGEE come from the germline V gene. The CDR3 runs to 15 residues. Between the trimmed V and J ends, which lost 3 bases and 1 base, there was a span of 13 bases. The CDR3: CASSARISGNTEAFF. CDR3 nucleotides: TGTGCCAGCAGCGCCCGTATCAGTGGGAACACTGAAGCTTTCTTT.

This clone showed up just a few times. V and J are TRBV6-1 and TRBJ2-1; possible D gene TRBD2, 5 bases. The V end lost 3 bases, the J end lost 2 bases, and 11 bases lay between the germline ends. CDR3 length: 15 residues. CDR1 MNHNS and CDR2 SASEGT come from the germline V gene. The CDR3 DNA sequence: TGTGCCAGCAGTGATCGGGAAGGGACCTACAATGAGCAGTTCTTC. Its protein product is CASSDREGTYNEQFF.

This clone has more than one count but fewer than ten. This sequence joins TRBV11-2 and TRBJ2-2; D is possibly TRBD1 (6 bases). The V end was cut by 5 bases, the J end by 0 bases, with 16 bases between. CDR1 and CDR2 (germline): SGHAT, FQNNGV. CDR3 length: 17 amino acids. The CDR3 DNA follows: TGTGCCAGCAGCGTCTCCCCCAGGGGATCGAACACCGGGGAGCTGTTTTTT. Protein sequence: CASSVSPRGSNTGELFF.

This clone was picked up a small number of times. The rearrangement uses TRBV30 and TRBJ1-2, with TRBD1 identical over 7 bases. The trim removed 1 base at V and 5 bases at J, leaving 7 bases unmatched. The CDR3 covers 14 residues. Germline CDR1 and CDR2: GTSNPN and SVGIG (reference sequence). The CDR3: CAWSGQGRGYGYTF. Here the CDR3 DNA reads TGTGCCTGGAGTGGACAGGGAAGAGGGTATGGCTACACCTTC.

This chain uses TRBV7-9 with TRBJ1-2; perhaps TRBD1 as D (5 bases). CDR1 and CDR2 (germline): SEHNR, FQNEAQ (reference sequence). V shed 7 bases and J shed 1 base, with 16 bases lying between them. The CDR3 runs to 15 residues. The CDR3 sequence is CASTKDSLLNYGYTF. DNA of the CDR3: TGTGCCAGCACTAAAGACAGTCTCCTTAACTATGGCTACACCTTC. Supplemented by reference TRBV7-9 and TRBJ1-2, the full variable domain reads DTGVSQNPRHKITKRGQNVTFRCDPISEHNRLYWYRQTLGQGPEFLTYFQNEAQLEKSRLLSDRFSAERPKGSFSTLEIQRTEQGDSAMYLCASTKDSLLNYGYTFGSGTRLTVV.

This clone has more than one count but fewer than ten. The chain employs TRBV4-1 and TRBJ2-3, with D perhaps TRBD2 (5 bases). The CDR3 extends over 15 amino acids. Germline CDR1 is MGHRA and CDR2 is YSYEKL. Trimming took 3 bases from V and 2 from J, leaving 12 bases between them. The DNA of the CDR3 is TGCGCCAGCAGCCAGGAGCGGCCCCCCACAGATACGCAGTATTTT. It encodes CASSQERPPTDTQYF.

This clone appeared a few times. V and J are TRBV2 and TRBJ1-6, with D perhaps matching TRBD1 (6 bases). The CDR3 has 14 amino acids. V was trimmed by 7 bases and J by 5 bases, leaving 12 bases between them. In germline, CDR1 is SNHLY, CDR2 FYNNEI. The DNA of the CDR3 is TGTGCCAGCATAAGGGACAAAGATAATTCACCCCTCCACTTT. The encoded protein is CASIRDKDNSPLHF.

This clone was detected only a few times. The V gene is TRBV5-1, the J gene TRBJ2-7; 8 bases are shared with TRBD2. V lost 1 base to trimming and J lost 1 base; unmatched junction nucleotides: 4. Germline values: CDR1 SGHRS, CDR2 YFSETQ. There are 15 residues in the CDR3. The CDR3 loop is CASSLLTSGSYEQYF. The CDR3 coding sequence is TGCGCCAGCAGCTTGCTAACTAGCGGTTCCTACGAGCAGTACTTC.

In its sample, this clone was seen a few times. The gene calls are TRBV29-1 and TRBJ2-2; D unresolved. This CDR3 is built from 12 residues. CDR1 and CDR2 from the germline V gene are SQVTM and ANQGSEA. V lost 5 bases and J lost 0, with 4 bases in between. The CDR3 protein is CSVQANTGELFF. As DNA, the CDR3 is TGCAGCGTTCAGGCGAACACCGGGGAGCTGTTTTTT.

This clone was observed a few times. The CDR3 reads CSAGTGTIQYF. DNA of the CDR3: TGCAGTGCCGGGACAGGGACCATTCAGTACTTC. This chain joins TRBV20-1 and TRBJ2-4; 9 nucleotides line up with TRBD1. Germline V gene data show CDR1 as DFQATT and CDR2 as SNEGSKA (reference sequence). With 6 bases clipped from V and 9 bases from J, the junction kept 3 bases outside the gene matches. This CDR3 is 11 amino acids long.

CDR3 region: CASSVGLGDEQYF. DNA of the CDR3: TGTGCCAGCAGCGTGGGACTAGGGGACGAGCAGTACTTC. The chain carries TRBV9 and TRBJ2-7; TRBD2 aligns across 8 bases. The CDR3 runs to 13 residues. CDR1 is SGDLS and CDR2 is YYNGEE in the germline V gene. J lost 5 bases, V lost 2 bases, and 3 bases had no gene match.

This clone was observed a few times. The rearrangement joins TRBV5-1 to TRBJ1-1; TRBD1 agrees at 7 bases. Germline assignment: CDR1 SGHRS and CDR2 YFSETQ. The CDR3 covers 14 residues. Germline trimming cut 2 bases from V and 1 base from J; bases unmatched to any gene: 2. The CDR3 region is CASSFGTANTEAFF. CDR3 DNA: TGCGCCAGCAGCTTCGGGACAGCGAACACTGAAGCTTTCTTT.

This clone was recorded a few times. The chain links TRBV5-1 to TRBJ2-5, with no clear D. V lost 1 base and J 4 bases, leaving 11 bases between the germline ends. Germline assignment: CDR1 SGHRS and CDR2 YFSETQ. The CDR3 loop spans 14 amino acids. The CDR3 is CASSLSRPGETQYF. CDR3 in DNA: TGCGCCAGCAGCTTGAGTCGCCCGGGAGAGACCCAGTACTTC.

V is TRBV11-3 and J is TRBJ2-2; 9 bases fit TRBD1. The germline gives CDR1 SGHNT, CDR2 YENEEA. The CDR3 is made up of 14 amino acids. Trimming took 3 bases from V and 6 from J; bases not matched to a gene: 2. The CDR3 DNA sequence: TGTGCCAGCAGCTTGGGACAGGGACCCGGGGAGCTGTTTTTT. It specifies CASSLGQGPGELFF.

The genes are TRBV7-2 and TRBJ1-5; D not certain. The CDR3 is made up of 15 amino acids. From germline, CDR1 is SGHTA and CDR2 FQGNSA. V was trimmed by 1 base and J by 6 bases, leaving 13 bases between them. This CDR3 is CASSLVGGNGQPQHF. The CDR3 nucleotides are TGTGCCAGCAGCTTAGTAGGCGGGAACGGTCAGCCCCAGCATTTT.

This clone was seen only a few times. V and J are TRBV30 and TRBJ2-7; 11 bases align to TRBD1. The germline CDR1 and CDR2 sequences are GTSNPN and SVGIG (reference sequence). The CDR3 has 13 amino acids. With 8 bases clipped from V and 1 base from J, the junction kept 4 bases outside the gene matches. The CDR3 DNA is TGTGCCAAGGGGACAGGGGGATCCTACGAGCAGTACTTC. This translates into CAKGTGGSYEQYF.

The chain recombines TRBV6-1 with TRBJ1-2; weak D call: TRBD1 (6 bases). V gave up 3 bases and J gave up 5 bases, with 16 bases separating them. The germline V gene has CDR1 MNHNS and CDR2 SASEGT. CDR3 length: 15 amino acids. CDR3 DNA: TGTGCCAGCAGTGATGCGGCTGGGGGCCAGTATGGCTACACCTTC. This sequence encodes CASSDAAGGQYGYTF.

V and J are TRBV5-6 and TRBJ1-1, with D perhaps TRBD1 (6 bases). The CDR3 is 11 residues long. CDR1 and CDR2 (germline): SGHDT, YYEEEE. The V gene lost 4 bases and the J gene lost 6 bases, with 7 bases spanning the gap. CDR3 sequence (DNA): TGTGCCAGCAGCAGACAGGCTGAAGCTTTCTTT. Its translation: CASSRQAEAFF. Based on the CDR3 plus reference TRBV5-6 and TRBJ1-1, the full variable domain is DAGVTQSPTHLIKTRGQQVTLRCSPKSGHDTVSWYQQALGQGPQFIFQYYEEEERQRGNFPDRFSGHQFPNYSSELNVNALLLGDSALYLCASSRQAEAFFGQGTRLTVV.